The 13 T cell receptor beta chains below were found in one sample sequenced in a study of immune evolution from preneoplasia to lung adenocarcinoma. Produced via immunoSEQ multiplex PCR; TCRdb's table is partial and in-frame only. The sample gives about 3,000 clones, around 86% of which show up once; 7% to 10% is in the top ten. The source material was FFPE adjacent normal lung tissue. These receptors originate from a person in their sixties or seventies with lung adenocarcinoma.

V gene TRBV5-6 combines with J gene TRBJ2-3, with D perhaps matching TRBD1 or TRBD2 (5 bases each). The CDR3 extends over 14 amino acids. V lost 2 bases, J lost 8 bases, and 15 bases lay in between. The V gene's germline CDR1 is SGHDT and CDR2 YYEEEE. The CDR3 DNA sequence: TGTGCCAGCAGCTTAGGGACCTACCGCGGTACGCAGTATTTT. Translated: CASSLGTYRGTQYF.

V usage is TRBV20-1 and J usage is TRBJ2-5, with D uncertain. Trimming took off 6 bases at V and 1 base at J, with 3 bases between the two ends. Germline CDR1 reads DFQATT; CDR2 reads SNEGSKA (reference sequence). The CDR3 loop spans 10 amino acids. CDR3 amino acids: CSAGQETQYF. The CDR3 nucleotides are TGCAGTGCCGGCCAAGAGACCCAGTACTTC.

This clone was seen a single time. The chain is built from TRBV28 and TRBJ2-7; 8 nucleotides line up with TRBD1. With V trimmed by 3 bases and J by 1 base, 5 bases remained unmatched. The CDR3 length is 15 residues. Germline loops: CDR1 MDHEN, CDR2 SYDVKM. The CDR3 DNA reads as TGTGCCAGCAGTTTGGGCAGGGGGCTATCCTACGAGCAGTACTTC. Its translation: CASSLGRGLSYEQYF.

The chain has TRBV7-2 and TRBJ2-1; TRBD2 matches at 9 bases. Germline V CDR1 and CDR2: SGHTA, FQGNSA. With V trimmed by 7 bases and J by 4 bases, 8 bases remained unmatched. The CDR3 runs 15 residues. The CDR3 protein is CASILSGGGYNEQFF. In DNA, the CDR3 is TGTGCCAGCATCCTTAGCGGGGGAGGGTACAATGAGCAGTTCTTC. The full variable domain, completed using reference TRBV7-2 and TRBJ2-1, is GAGVSQSPSNKVTEKGKDVELRCDPISGHTALYWYRQSLGQGLEFLIYFQGNSAPDKSGLPSDRFSAERTGGSVSTLTIQRTQQEDSAVYLCASILSGGGYNEQFFGPGTRLTVL.

This CDR3 is CASGFIGTDTQYF. The DNA for the CDR3 is TGTGCTAGTGGTTTCATTGGCACAGATACGCAGTATTTT. The chain has TRBV12-5 and TRBJ2-3; no clear D. The CDR3 loop spans 13 amino acids. Trimming removed 3 bases at V and 1 base at J, with 5 bases between. Germline CDR1 reads LGHNT; CDR2 reads FRNRAP.

The V call is TRBV21-1, the J call TRBJ2-7; TRBD1, the table's D call, lacks a check against the DNA. TRBV21-1 represents a pseudogene. The CDR3 consists of 13 residues. CDR3 amino acids: CASSIGRDYEQYF. In DNA form, the CDR3 reads TGTGCCAGCAGCATTGGCAGGGACTACGAGCAGTACTTC.

The gene calls are TRBV11-3 and TRBJ2-7; D might be TRBD2 (5 bases). This CDR3 region has 15 residues. The germline V gene encodes CDR1 SGHNT and CDR2 YENEEA. V was pared by 7 bases and J by 5 bases, with 21 bases between. The CDR3 sequence: CASIDRAATMDEQYF. The CDR3 DNA follows: TGTGCCAGCATCGATAGAGCGGCCACTATGGACGAGCAGTACTTC.

This chain joins TRBV4-2 and TRBJ2-3; 12 bases are a match to TRBD2. Germline V gene lookup returns CDR1 LGHNA and CDR2 YNFKEQ. Trimming took 3 bases from V and 5 from J; bases not matched to a gene: 9. There are 17 residues in the CDR3. The CDR3 reads CASSQTASGGAEDTQYF. In DNA form, the CDR3 reads TGTGCCAGCAGCCAGACCGCTAGCGGGGGGGCTGAAGATACGCAGTATTTT.

The chain has TRBV15 and TRBJ1-2; possibly TRBD1 for D (5 bases). From germline, CDR1 is LNHNV and CDR2 YYDKDF (reference sequence). CDR3 size: 19 residues. V was clipped by 0 bases and J by 2 bases, with 22 bases between them. The CDR3 region is CATSRDVGTTTVGNYGYTF. DNA of the CDR3: TGTGCCACCAGCAGAGATGTGGGGACCACCACGGTAGGGAACTATGGCTACACCTTC.

V usage is TRBV4-1 and J usage is TRBJ2-2; 7 bases fit TRBD2. This CDR3 spans 18 amino acids. Germline V gene data show CDR1 as MGHRA and CDR2 as YSYEKL. Trimming removed 4 bases from V and 0 bases from J; junction bases left unmatched: 11. CDR3 nucleotides: TGCGCCAGCAGCCCCCCCGCGGCGGGGGTGACGAACACCGGGGAGCTGTTTTTT. Residues: CASSPPAAGVTNTGELFF.

V and J are TRBV6-4 and TRBJ2-3; possibly TRBD2 for D (6 bases). This CDR3 spans 14 amino acids. Germline V gene sequence: CDR1 MRHNA, CDR2 SNTAGT. V gave up 4 bases and J gave up 0 bases, with 8 bases separating them. This CDR3 is CASSVAGSTDTQYF. CDR3 sequence (DNA): TGTGCCAGCAGTGTCGCGGGGAGCACAGATACGCAGTATTTT.

The chain employs TRBV2 and TRBJ2-1; 9 bases match TRBD1. The CDR3 spans 15 residues. The V gene's germline CDR1 is SNHLY and CDR2 FYNNEI. The J segment lost 7 bases and the V segment lost 8 bases, leaving 12 bases of the junction unmatched. The DNA of the CDR3 is TGTGCCAGCTCCCGTCAGGGGACAGGGAATAATGAGCAGTTCTTC. It yields the protein CASSRQGTGNNEQFF.

The V gene is TRBV10-3, the J gene TRBJ1-6; D may be TRBD1 (5 bases). The germline CDR1 and CDR2 sequences are ENHRY and SYGVKD. Trimming cost V 10 bases and J 7 bases, with 20 bases left between them. This CDR3 comprises 15 residues. This CDR3 reads CASKGRESGNSPLHF. The CDR3 DNA reads TGTGCCAGCAAGGGGCGAGAAAGCGGGAATTCACCCCTCCACTTT.